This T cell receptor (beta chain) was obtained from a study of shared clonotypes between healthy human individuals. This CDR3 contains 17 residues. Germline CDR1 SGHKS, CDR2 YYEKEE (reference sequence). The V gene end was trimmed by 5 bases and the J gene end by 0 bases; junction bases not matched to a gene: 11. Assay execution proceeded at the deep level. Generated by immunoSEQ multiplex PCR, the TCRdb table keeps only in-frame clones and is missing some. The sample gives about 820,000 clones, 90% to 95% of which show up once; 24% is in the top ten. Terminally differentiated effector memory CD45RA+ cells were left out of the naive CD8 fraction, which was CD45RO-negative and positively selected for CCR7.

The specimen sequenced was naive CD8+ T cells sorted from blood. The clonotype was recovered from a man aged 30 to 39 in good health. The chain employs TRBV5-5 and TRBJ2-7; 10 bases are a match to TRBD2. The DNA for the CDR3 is TGTGCCAGCAGGGAGACGACTAGCGGGTACTCCTCCTACGAGCAGTACTTC. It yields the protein CASRETTSGYSSYEQYF.